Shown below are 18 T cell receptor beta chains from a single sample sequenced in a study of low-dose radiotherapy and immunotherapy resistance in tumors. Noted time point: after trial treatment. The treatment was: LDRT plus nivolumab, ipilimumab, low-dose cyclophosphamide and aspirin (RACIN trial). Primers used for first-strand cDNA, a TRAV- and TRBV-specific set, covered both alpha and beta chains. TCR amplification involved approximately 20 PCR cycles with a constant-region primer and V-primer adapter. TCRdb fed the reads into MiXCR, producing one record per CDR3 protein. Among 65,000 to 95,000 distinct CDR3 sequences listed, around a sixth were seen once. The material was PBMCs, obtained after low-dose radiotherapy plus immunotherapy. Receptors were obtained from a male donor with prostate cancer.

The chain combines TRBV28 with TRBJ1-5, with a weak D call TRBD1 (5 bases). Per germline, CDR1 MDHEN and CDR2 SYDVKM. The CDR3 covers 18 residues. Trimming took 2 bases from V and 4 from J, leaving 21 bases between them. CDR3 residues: CASSLQTDIWSPNQPQHF. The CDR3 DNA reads TGTGCCAGCAGTTTACAAACGGACATTTGGAGCCCGAATCAGCCCCAGCATTTT. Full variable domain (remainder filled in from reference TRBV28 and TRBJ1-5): DVKVTQSSRYLVKRTGEKVFLECVQDMDHENMFWYRQDPGLGLRLIYFSYDVKMKEKGDIPEGYSVSREKKERFSLILESASTNQTSMYLCASSLQTDIWSPNQPQHFGDGTRLSIL.

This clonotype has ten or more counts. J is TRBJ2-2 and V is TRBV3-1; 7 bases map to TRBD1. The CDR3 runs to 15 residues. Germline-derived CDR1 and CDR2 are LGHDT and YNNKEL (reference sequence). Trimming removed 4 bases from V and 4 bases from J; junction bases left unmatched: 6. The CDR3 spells CASSPDAGGTGELFF. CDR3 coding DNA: TGTGCCAGCAGCCCCGACGCAGGGGGCACCGGGGAGCTGTTTTTT.

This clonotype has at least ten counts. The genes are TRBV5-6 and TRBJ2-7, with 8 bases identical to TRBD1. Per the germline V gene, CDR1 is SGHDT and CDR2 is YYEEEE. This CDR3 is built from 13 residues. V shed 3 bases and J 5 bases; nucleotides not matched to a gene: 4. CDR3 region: CASSSRGPHEQYF. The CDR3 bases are TGTGCCAGCAGCTCCAGGGGGCCCCACGAGCAGTACTTC.

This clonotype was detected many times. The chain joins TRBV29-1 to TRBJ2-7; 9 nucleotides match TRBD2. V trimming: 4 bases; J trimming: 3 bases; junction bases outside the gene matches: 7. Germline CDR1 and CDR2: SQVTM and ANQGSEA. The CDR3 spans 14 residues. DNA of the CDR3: TGCAGCGTTGTAGCGGGAGACCTATTCTACGAGCAGTACTTC. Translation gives CSVVAGDLFYEQYF.

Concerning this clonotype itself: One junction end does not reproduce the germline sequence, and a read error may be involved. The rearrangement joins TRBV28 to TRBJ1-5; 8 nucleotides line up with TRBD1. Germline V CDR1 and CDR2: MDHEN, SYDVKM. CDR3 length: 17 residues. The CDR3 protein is CASSTPGGRVYNQPQQF. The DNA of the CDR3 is TGTGCCAGCAGTACCCCAGGGGGCAGGGTCTACAATCAGCCCCAGCAATTT.

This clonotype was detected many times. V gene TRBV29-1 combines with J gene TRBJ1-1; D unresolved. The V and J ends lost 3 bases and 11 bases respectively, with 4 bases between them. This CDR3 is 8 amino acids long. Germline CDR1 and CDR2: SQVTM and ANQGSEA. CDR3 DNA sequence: TGCAGCGTTGAGTCTGCTTTCTTT. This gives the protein CSVESAFF.

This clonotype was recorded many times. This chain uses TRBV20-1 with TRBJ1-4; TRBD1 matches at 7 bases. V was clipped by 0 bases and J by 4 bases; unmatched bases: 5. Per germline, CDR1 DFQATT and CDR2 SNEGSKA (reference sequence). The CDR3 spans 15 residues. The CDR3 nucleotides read TGCAGTGCTAGAGACCGGGGACAGCTTAATGAAAAACTGTTTTTT. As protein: CSARDRGQLNEKLFF.

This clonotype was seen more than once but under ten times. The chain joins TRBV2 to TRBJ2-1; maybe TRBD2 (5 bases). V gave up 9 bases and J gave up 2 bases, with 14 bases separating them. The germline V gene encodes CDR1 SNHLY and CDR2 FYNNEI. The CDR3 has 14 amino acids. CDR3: CARGPAEAYNEQFF. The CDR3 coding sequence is TGTGCCAGAGGGCCAGCGGAAGCCTACAATGAGCAGTTCTTC.

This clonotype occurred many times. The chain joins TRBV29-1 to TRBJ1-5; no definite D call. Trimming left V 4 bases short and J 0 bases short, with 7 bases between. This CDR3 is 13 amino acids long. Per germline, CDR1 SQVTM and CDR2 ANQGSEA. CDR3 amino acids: CSVGQNSNQPQHF. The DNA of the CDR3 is TGCAGCGTTGGGCAGAATAGCAATCAGCCCCAGCATTTT.

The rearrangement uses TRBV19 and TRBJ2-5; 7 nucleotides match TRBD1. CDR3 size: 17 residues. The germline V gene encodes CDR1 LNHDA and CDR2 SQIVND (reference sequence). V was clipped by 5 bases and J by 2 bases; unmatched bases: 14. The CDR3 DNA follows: TGTGCCAGTAGTGCCCCCTCGGGACAGCACAGTCAAGAGACCCAGTACTTC. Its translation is CASSAPSGQHSQETQYF.

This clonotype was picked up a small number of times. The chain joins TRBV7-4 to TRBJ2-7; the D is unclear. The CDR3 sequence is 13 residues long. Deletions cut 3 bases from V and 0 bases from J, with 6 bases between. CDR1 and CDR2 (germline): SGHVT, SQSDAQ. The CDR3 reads CASSLAASYEQYF. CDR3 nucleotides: TGTGCCAGCAGCTTGGCAGCCTCCTACGAGCAGTACTTC.

CDR3 bases: TGTGCCAGCAGCTTGCGGGCCAATGAGCAGTTCTTC. It translates to CASSLRANEQFF. The J gene is TRBJ2-1, the V gene TRBV5-8, with D unresolved. Germline V gives CDR1 SGHTS, CDR2 YDEGEE. CDR3 size: 12 residues. Trimming pared 1 base from V and 6 bases from J, leaving 5 bases between.

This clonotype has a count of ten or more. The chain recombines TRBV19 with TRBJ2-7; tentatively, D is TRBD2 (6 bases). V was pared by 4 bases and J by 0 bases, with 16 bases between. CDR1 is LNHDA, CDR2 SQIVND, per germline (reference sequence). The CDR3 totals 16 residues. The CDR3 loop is CASSRMGGLSSYEQYF. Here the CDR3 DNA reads TGTGCCAGTAGTAGGATGGGGGGACTCAGCTCCTACGAGCAGTACTTC.

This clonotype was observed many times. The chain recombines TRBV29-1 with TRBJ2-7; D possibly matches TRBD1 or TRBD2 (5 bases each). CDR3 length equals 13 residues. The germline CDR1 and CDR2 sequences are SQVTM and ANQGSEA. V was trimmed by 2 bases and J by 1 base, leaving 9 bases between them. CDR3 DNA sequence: TGCAGCGTTGAAAGGGACGGATCCTACGAGCAGTACTTC. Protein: CSVERDGSYEQYF.

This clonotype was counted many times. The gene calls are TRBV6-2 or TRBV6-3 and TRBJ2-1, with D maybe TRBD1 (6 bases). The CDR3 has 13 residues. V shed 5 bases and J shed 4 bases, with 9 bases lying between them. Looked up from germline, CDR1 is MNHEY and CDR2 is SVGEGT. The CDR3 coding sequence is TGTGCCAGCAGTCTGGACAGTTACAATGAGCAGTTCTTC. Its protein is CASSLDSYNEQFF.

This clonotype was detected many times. CDR3 protein: CASKKNGLTQETQYF. DNA of the CDR3: TGTGCCAGCAAGAAGAACGGGCTAACCCAAGAGACCCAGTACTTC. This rearrangement joins TRBV12-3 or TRBV12-4 to TRBJ2-5, with D unresolved. The CDR3 length is 15 residues. Trimming shortened V by 7 bases and J by 1 base, and 16 bases separated the two germline ends.

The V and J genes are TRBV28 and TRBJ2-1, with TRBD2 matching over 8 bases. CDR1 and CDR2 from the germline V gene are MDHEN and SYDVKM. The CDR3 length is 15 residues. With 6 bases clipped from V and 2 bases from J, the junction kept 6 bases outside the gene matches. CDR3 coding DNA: TGTGCCAGCAGGGCCATAGCGGGACCCTACAATGAGCAGTTCTTC. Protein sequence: CASRAIAGPYNEQFF.

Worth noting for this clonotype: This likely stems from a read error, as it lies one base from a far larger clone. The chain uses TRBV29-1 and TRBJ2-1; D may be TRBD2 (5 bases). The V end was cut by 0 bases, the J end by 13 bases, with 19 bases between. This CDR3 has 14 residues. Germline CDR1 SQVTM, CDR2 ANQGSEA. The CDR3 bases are TGCAGCGTTGAAGATCTGTCGGGAAAAGAGACCCAGTTCTTC. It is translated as CSVEDLSGKETQFF.